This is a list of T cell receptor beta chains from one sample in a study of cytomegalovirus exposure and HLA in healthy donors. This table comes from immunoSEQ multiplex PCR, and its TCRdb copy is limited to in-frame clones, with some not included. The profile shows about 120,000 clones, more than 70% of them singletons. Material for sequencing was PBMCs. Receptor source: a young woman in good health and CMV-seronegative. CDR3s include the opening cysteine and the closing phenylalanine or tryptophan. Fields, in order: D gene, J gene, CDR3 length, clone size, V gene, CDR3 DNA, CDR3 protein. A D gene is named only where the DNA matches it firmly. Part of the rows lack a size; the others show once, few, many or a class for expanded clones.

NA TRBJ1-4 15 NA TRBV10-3 TGTGCCATCAGTGAGTCAACAGGGAGTCGAGAAAAACTGTTTTTT CAISESTGSREKLFF
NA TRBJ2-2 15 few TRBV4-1 TGCGCCAGCAGCCAAGTGTTCCGAGGAGGGGGGGAGCTGTTTTTT CASSQVFRGGGELFF
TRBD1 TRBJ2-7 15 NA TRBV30 TGTGCCTGGAGTCCCCCCCGGGACAGGTCCTACGAGCAGTACTTC CAWSPPRDRSYEQYF
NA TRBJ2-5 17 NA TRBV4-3 TGCGCCAGCAGCCAAGAGCTTTCTGCGGGGCTTGCCCAGACCCAGTACTTC CASSQELSAGLAQTQYF
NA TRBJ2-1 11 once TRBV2 TGTGCCCCCACGCTCGCGGATGAGCAGTTCTTC CAPTLADEQFF
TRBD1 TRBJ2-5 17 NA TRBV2 TGTGCCAGCAGTGAAGGGCCCGGGACAGGGGGCTTAGAGACCCAGTACTTC CASSEGPGTGGLETQYF
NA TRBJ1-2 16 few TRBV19 TGTGCCAGTAGTATAGGGTCGGGGTTCTCTAGCTATGGCTACACCTTC CASSIGSGFSSYGYTF
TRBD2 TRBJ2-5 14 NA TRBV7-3 TGTGCCAGCAGCTCGGGACTAGCCCAAGAGACCCAGTACTTC CASSSGLAQETQYF
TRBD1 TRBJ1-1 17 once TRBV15 TGTGCCACCAGCAGAGATCAGACAGGGGGATGGAACACTGAAGCTTTCTTT CATSRDQTGGWNTEAFF
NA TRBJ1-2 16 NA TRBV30 TGTGCCTGGAGTAGTTGGGGGGGGCGTGTTAACTATGGCTACACCTTC CAWSSWGGRVNYGYTF
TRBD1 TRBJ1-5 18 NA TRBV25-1 TGTGCCAGCAGTGAATCGGGACACGGGACAGGGACCGATCAGCCCCAGCATTTT CASSESGHGTGTDQPQHF
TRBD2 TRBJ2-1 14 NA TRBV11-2 TGTGCCAGCAGCGTGGGTGGACTAGCCAATGAGCAGTTCTTC CASSVGGLANEQFF
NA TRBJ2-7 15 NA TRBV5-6 TGTGCCAGCAGCCCGCTTGGCGGGCGAGGCTACGAGCAGTACTTC CASSPLGGRGYEQYF
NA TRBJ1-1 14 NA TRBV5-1 TGCGCCAGCAGCTTGACAGTAGTCAACACTGAAGCTTTCTTT CASSLTVVNTEAFF
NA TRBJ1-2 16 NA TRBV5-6 TGTGCCAGCAGTTCCTATCCCCCCAGGGTTAACTATGGCTACACCTTC CASSSYPPRVNYGYTF
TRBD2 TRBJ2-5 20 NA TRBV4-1 TGCGCCAGCAGCCAAGGTCGAGGACTAGCGGGGACTACTTTAAAAGAGACCCAGTACTTC CASSQGRGLAGTTLKETQYF
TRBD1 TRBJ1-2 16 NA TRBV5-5 TGTGCCAGCAGCTTGGTGGTGACAGGGGATCACTATGGCTACACCTTC CASSLVVTGDHYGYTF
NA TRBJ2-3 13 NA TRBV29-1 TGCAGCACCCTCGATACTAGCACAGATACGCAGTATTTT CSTLDTSTDTQYF
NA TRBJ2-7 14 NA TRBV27 TGTGCCAGCAGTTTACAACAGGGTCCCTACGAGCAGTACTTC CASSLQQGPYEQYF
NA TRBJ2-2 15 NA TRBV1 TGCACCTCCGGGTCGGGGGGGCCTCGGACCGGGGAGCTGTTTTTT CTSGSGGPRTGELFF
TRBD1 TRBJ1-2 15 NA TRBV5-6 TGTGCCAGCAGTTCCCGGGACAGGGGGTTCTATGGCTACACCTTC CASSSRDRGFYGYTF
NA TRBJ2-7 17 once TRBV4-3 TGCGCCAGCAGCCAAGATGCTGTGGGGACTCCATTCTACGAGCAGTACTTC CASSQDAVGTPFYEQYF
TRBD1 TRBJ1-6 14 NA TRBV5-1 TGCGCCAGCAGCCCAGGGACAGGGGGAGGACCCCTCCACTTT CASSPGTGGGPLHF
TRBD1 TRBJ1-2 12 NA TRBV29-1 TGCAGCGTTGGGACAGGGACACTGGGCTACACCTTC CSVGTGTLGYTF
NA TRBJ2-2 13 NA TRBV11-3 TGTGCCAGCAGCCTCCGGAGCACCGGGGAGCTGTTTTTT CASSLRSTGELFF
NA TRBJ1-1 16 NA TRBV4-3 TGCGCCAGCAGCCGCCAACAGGGTTCGTTGAACACTGAAGCTTTCTTT CASSRQQGSLNTEAFF
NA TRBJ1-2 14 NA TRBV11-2 TGTGCCAGCAGCTTAGGGTTGAGGGGGTCTGACTACACCTTC CASSLGLRGSDYTF
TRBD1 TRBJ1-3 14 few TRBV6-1 TGTGCCAGCAAACTGACAGGGACGGGAAACACCATATATTTT CASKLTGTGNTIYF
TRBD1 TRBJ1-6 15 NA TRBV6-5 TGTGCCAGCAGTTACCAGGGACAGAGTAATTCACCCCTCCACTTT CASSYQGQSNSPLHF
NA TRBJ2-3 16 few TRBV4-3 TGCGCCAGCAGCTATACGCCTTGGGGCAGCACAGATACGCAGTATTTT CASSYTPWGSTDTQYF
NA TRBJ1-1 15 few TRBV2 TGTGCCAGCAGTGAAGCGGGGCCGATGAACACTGAAGCTTTCTTT CASSEAGPMNTEAFF
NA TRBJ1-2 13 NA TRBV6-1 TGTGCCAGCAGTGACCCGGGGATCTACGGCTACACCTTC CASSDPGIYGYTF
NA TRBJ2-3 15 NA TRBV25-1 TGTGCCAGCAGTGAATTGAGGATGGACACAGATACGCAGTATTTT CASSELRMDTDTQYF
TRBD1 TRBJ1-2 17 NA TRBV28 TGTGCCAGCAGTTTAAGGGGACAGGGAGGAAGGAACTATGGCTACACCTTC CASSLRGQGGRNYGYTF
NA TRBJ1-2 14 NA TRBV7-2 TGTGCCAGCAGCTTAGGGACAACTAACTATGGCTACACCTTC CASSLGTTNYGYTF
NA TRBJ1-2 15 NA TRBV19 TGTGCCAGTAGTATAGATCTCGGCGGGGGTCCTGGCTACACCTTC CASSIDLGGGPGYTF
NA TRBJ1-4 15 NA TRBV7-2 TGTGCCAGCAGCCCCCAACAGGCAACTAATGAAAAACTGTTTTTT CASSPQQATNEKLFF
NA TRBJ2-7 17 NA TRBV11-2 TGTGCCAGCAGCTTAGTAGGCCCAGGCCTAGCCTCGTACGAGCAGTACTTC CASSLVGPGLASYEQYF
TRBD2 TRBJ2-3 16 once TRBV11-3 TGTGCCAGCAGCGCGGTAGCGGGGGGGACCACAGATACGCAGTATTTT CASSAVAGGTTDTQYF
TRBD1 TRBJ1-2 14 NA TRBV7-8 TGTGCCAGCAGCCAGACAGGGGGGAACTATGGCTACACCTTC CASSQTGGNYGYTF
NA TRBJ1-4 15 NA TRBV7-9 TGTGCCAGCAGCCACCGGGACGCCGGGGGGGAAAAACTGTTTTTT CASSHRDAGGEKLFF
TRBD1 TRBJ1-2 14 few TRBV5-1 TGCGCCAGCAGCGCCGGACAGGGGCGGGATGGCTACACCTTC CASSAGQGRDGYTF
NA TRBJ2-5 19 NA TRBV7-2 TGTGCCAGCAGCTTAAGGAGGCAGGGGTCGTTACTTCGACAAGAGACCCAGTACTTC CASSLRRQGSLLRQETQYF
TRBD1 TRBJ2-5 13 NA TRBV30 TGTGCCTGGAGCGGGGACAGCCAAGAGACCCAGTACTTC CAWSGDSQETQYF
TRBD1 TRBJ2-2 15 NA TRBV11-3 TGTGCCAGCAGCTTCGGGACAGGGGGGACCGGGGAGCTGTTTTTT CASSFGTGGTGELFF